Below, 14 T cell receptor beta chains from the same sample are listed, as sequenced in a study of T-cell memory formation after mild COVID-19. TCRdb reanalysed the 5' RACE reads using MiXCR and keeps one entry per CDR3 protein. The sample lists about 180,000 distinct CDR3 sequences, under 20% seen once, with roughly 3.7% in the top ten. Sequencing input: PBMCs or a T cell subset sorted from them (not recorded which). The receptors derive from a man younger than 35 who had mild COVID-19 (a few samples of this study predate the infection). Cell type and time point are not known.

This clonotype was recorded a few times. The chain combines TRBV11-2 with TRBJ2-7; 10 nucleotides line up with TRBD1. The V gene's germline CDR1 is SGHAT and CDR2 FQNNGV. The CDR3 consists of 15 residues. The ends lost 3 bases at V and 4 bases at J; junction bases unmatched: 6. The CDR3 DNA is TGTGCCAGCAGCTTTCTCGGGACAGGGGAATACGAGCAGTACTTC. Amino acids: CASSFLGTGEYEQYF.

There are many counts of this clonotype. The V and J genes are TRBV18 and TRBJ2-7; 7 nucleotides align to TRBD1. Germline CDR1 and CDR2: KGHSH and LQKENI. This CDR3 has 13 residues. The V and J ends lost 5 bases and 6 bases, in that order; junction bases with no gene match: 7. The CDR3 spells CASSSTGVSEQYF. The CDR3 DNA sequence: TGTGCCAGCTCATCAACAGGGGTTAGCGAGCAGTACTTC.

This clonotype was counted between two and nine times. V and J are TRBV7-2 and TRBJ2-1; weak D call: TRBD2 (6 bases). Germline-derived CDR1 and CDR2 are SGHTA and FQGNSA. V dropped 5 bases and J dropped 0 bases, with 14 bases sitting between them. The CDR3 length is 16 residues. The CDR3 DNA reads as TGTGCCAGCAGCCCCAGGGCGGGGAGCTCCTACAATGAGCAGTTCTTC. It codes for CASSPRAGSSYNEQFF.

The rearrangement uses TRBV15 and TRBJ2-3; D remains unclear. The V end lost 3 bases, the J end lost 2 bases, and 15 bases lay between the germline ends. Germline V lookup: CDR1 LNHNV, CDR2 YYDKDF (reference sequence). This CDR3 is 16 amino acids long. The CDR3 loop is CATSSSRALVTDTQYF. The CDR3 nucleotides are TGTGCCACCAGCAGCTCAAGGGCGCTGGTCACAGATACGCAGTATTTT.

The chain links TRBV7-8 to TRBJ2-5, with 11 bases identical to TRBD1. Germline CDR1 is SGHVS and CDR2 is FQNEAQ. V lost 3 bases, J lost 2 bases, and 5 bases stayed unmatched. The length of the CDR3 is 16 residues. DNA for the CDR3: TGTGCCAGCAGCTTGATGGGACAGGGGGGACAAGAGACCCAGTACTTC. Residues: CASSLMGQGGQETQYF.

The chain joins TRBV5-4 to TRBJ2-1; D might be TRBD1 (5 bases). Germline values: CDR1 SGHNT, CDR2 YYREEE (reference sequence). The CDR3 is made up of 16 amino acids. The V end was cut by 3 bases, the J end by 7 bases, with 20 bases between. The CDR3 sequence: CASSSPQGSQRNEQFF. The DNA of the CDR3 is TGTGCCAGCAGCTCCCCTCAGGGCTCACAGAGGAATGAGCAGTTCTTC.

The chain employs TRBV4-1 and TRBJ2-7; 8 bases line up with TRBD2. Germline V gene sequence: CDR1 MGHRA, CDR2 YSYEKL. The junction had 5 bases not matched to a gene; V was cut back by 4 bases and J by 3 bases. The CDR3 length is 14 residues. Here the CDR3 DNA reads TGCGCCAGCAGCCCCGGGGGGGATAGCTACGAGCAGTACGTC. Amino acids: CASSPGGDSYEQYV.

This chain links TRBV11-2 with TRBJ2-2; D tentatively reads TRBD1 or TRBD2 (5 bases each). With 4 bases removed from V and 1 base from J, the gap between germline ends came to 16 bases. Looked up from germline, CDR1 is SGHAT and CDR2 is FQNNGV. The CDR3 sequence is 17 residues long. CDR3 in amino acids: CASSSGPGTLNTGELFF. CDR3 bases: TGTGCCAGCAGCTCGGGACCCGGGACGCTGAACACCGGGGAGCTGTTTTTT.

This chain uses TRBV7-2 with TRBJ2-7, with a weak D call TRBD1 (6 bases). CDR1 is SGHTA and CDR2 is FQGNSA in the germline V gene. With 4 bases removed from V and 6 bases from J, the gap between germline ends came to 13 bases. The CDR3 runs to 13 residues. CDR3 sequence: CASSSGHLREQYV. The CDR3 bases are TGTGCCAGCAGCTCGGGACACCTTCGCGAGCAGTACGTC.

The chain joins TRBV12-3 or TRBV12-4 to TRBJ1-2, with 7 nucleotides matching TRBD1. This CDR3 is 15 amino acids long. Trimming at V came to 7 bases and at J to 2 bases, leaving 10 bases not matched to a gene. In nucleotides, the CDR3 is TGTGCCAGCACCGCGGGGCAGGGGGGGAACTATGGCTACACCTTC. Translated, it gives CASTAGQGGNYGYTF.

This clonotype was detected only a few times. This chain joins TRBV7-3 and TRBJ1-1; D remains unclear. This CDR3 spans 13 amino acids. Germline CDR1 SGHTA, CDR2 FQGTGA. The germline V and J ends were trimmed by 3 bases and 3 bases, with 8 bases remaining between them. The CDR3 bases are TGTGCCAGCAGCTTCGCGGCTGACACTGAAGCTTTCTTT. Its translation is CASSFAADTEAFF.

The chain uses TRBV28 and TRBJ2-4; 9 nucleotides agree with TRBD1. Germline loops: CDR1 MDHEN, CDR2 SYDVKM. The CDR3 is made up of 18 amino acids. The ends lost 6 bases at V and 3 bases at J; junction bases unmatched: 15. CDR3 amino acids: CASSPRPGTGSGKNIQYF. CDR3 nucleotide sequence: TGTGCCAGCAGCCCCCGTCCCGGGACAGGGTCGGGCAAAAACATTCAGTACTTC.

The gene calls are TRBV20-1 and TRBJ2-5; D may correspond to TRBD1 or TRBD2 (6 bases each). Germline assignment: CDR1 DFQATT and CDR2 SNEGSKA (reference sequence). Between the trimmed V and J ends, which lost 6 bases and 5 bases, there was a span of 19 bases. This CDR3 contains 14 residues. The CDR3 nucleotides read TGCAGTGCCCCCGAGGGGGGCTGGGGGGAGACCCAGTACTTC. Translating gives CSAPEGGWGETQYF.

This clonotype was counted a few times. The chain uses TRBV28 and TRBJ2-1, with TRBD1 identical over 10 bases. Germline trimming cut 4 bases from V and 15 bases from J; bases unmatched to any gene: 6. The CDR3 has 12 amino acids. Germline V gene data show CDR1 as MDHEN and CDR2 as SYDVKM. The CDR3 spells CASSSPGQGRFF. The DNA of the CDR3 is TGTGCCAGCAGTTCCCCGGGACAGGGGCGGTTCTTC.